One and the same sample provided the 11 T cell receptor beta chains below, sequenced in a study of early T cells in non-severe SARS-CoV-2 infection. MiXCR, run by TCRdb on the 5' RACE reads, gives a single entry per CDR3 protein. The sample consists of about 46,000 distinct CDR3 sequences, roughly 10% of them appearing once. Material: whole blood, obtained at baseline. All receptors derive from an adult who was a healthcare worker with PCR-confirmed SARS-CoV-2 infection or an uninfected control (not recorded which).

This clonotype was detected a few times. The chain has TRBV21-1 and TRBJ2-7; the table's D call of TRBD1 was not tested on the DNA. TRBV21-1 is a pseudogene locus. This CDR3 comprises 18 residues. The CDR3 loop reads CASSKAGRQGVSSYEQYF. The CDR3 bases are TGTGCCAGCAGCAAAGCCGGCCGACAGGGAGTTAGCTCCTACGAGCAGTACTTC.

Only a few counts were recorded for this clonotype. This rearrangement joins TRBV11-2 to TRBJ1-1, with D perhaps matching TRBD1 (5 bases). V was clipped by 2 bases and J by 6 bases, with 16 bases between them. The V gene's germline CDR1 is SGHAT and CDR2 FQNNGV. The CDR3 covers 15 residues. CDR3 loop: CASSLLIGGSSEAFF. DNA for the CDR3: TGTGCCAGCAGCTTATTAATTGGGGGTAGTTCTGAAGCTTTCTTT.

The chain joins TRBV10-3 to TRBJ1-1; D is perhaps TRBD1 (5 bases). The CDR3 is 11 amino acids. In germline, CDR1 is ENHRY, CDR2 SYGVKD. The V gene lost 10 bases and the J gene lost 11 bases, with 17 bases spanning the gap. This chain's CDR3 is CATNSGRRAFF. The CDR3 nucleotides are TGTGCCACCAACTCAGGGCGTCGGGCTTTCTTT.

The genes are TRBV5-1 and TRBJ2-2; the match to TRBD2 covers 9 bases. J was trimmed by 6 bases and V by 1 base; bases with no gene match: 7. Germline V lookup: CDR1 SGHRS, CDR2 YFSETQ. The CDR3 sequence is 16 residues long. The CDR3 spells CASSLSLAGFAGELFF. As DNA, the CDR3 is TGCGCCAGCAGCTTGTCGCTAGCGGGGTTCGCCGGGGAGCTGTTTTTT.

Here the CDR3 reads CSVNLPSGSLSEQYF. CDR3 in DNA: TGCAGCGTCAACCTCCCTAGCGGCTCCCTTTCCGAGCAGTACTTC. The chain has TRBV29-1 and TRBJ2-7; TRBD2 matches 7 bases. This CDR3 contains 15 residues. After removal of 6 bases from V and 6 bases from J, the junction contained 17 bases not matched to a gene. CDR1 SQVTM and CDR2 ANQGSEA come from the germline V gene.

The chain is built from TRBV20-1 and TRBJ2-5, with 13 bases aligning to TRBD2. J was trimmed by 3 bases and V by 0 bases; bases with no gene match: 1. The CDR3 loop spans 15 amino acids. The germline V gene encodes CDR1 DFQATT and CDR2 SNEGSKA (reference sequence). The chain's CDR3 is CSARDGTSGKETQYF. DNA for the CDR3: TGCAGTGCTAGAGACGGGACTAGCGGGAAAGAGACCCAGTACTTC.

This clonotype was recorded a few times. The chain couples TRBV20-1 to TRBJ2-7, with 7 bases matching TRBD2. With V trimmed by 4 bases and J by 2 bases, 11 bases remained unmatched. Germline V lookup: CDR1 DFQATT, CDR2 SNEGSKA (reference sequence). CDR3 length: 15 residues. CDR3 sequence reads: CSANPQPGLAYEQYF. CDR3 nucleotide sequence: TGCAGTGCTAACCCCCAACCAGGACTAGCCTACGAGCAGTACTTC.

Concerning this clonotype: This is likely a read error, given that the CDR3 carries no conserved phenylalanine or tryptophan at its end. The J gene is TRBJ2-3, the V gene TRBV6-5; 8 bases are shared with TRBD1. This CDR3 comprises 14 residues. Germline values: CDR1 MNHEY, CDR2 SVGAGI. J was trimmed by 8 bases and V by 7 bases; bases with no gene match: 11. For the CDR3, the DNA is TGTGCCAGCACTATCTCGACAGGGGTTGGTACGCAGTATTCT. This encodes CASTISTGVGTQYS.

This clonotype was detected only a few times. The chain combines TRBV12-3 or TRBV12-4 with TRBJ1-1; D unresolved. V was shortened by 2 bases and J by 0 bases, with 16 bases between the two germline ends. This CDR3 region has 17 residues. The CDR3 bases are TGTGCCAGCAGTTTACCGGGCGAAATGCGGATGAACACTGAAGCTTTCTTT. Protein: CASSLPGEMRMNTEAFF.

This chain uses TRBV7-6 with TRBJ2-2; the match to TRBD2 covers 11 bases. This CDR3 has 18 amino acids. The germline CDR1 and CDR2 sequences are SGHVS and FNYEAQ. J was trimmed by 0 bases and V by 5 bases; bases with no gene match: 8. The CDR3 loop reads CASSPRASGGSNTGELFF. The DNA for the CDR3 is TGTGCCAGCAGCCCACGCGCTAGCGGGGGGTCGAACACCGGGGAGCTGTTTTTT.

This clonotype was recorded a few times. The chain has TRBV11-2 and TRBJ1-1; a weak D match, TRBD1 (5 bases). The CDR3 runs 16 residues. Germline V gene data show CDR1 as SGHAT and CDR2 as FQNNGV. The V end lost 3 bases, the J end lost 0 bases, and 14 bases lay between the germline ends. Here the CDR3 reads CASSLKGPPMNTEAFF. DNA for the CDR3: TGTGCCAGCAGCTTGAAGGGACCTCCAATGAACACTGAAGCTTTCTTT.